Below are 10 T cell receptor beta chains sequenced from a single sample in a study of blood T cell repertoires in COVID-19. Clones were read by immunoSEQ multiplex PCR, and TCRdb kept only the in-frame ones, dropping some. The table lists 110,000 to 150,000 clones, 81% of them singletons. Sequenced input: peripheral blood. The receptor set was obtained from a human donor in a cohort sampled during active COVID-19.

This chain joins TRBV9 and TRBJ1-1; D gene ambiguous. CDR3 length: 15 amino acids. Germline V gene data show CDR1 as SGDLS and CDR2 as YYNGEE. The V end was cut by 3 bases, the J end by 1 base, with 13 bases between. The CDR3 sequence is CASSGLRGRNTEAFF. In nucleotides, the CDR3 is TGTGCCAGCAGCGGACTACGCGGGAGGAACACTGAAGCTTTCTTT.

This clone was recorded once. This sequence joins TRBV7-2 and TRBJ1-1; possibly TRBD1 for D (5 bases). The germline gives CDR1 SGHTA, CDR2 FQGNSA. Trimming removed 7 bases at V and 4 bases at J, with 16 bases between. The length of the CDR3 is 14 residues. CDR3 in DNA: TGTGCCAGCACCCTAAGGTCCCAGGGCACTGAAGCTTTCTTT. Residues: CASTLRSQGTEAFF.

V gene TRBV10-3 combines with J gene TRBJ2-1; no clear D gene. Trimming cost V 10 bases and J 2 bases, with 12 bases left between them. This CDR3 spans 13 amino acids. From germline, CDR1 is ENHRY and CDR2 SYGVKD. DNA of the CDR3: TGTGCCACGACAAATACCACCTACAATGAGCAGTTCTTC. Protein product: CATTNTTYNEQFF.

This clone was found once. This sequence joins TRBV24-1 and TRBJ2-7; D unclear. The germline V gene encodes CDR1 KGHDR and CDR2 SFDVKD. The CDR3 loop spans 13 amino acids. V lost 3 bases to trimming and J lost 2 bases, with 7 bases between them. Written as DNA, the CDR3 is TGTGCCACCAGTGATGAAACAGCCTACGAGCAGTACTTC. It codes for CATSDETAYEQYF.

This rearrangement joins TRBV4-3 to TRBJ2-1, with TRBD2 matching 11 bases. Germline V gives CDR1 LGHNA, CDR2 YSLEER. This CDR3 has 18 amino acids. V was pared by 0 bases and J by 4 bases, with 8 bases of the junction left unmatched. CDR3 in amino acids: CASSQDLPGTSGYNEQFF. The CDR3 DNA is TGCGCCAGCAGCCAAGATCTCCCAGGGACTAGCGGTTACAATGAGCAGTTCTTC.

Only one count was recorded for this clone. The chain carries TRBV5-6 and TRBJ1-3, with 7 bases aligning to TRBD1. The CDR3 length is 14 residues. Per the germline V gene, CDR1 is SGHDT and CDR2 is YYEEEE. V shed 4 bases and J 7 bases; nucleotides not matched to a gene: 8. The CDR3, as DNA: TGTGCCAGCAGCCTGACAGGGATTTGGAACACCATATATTTT. Translation: CASSLTGIWNTIYF.

The chain combines TRBV18 with TRBJ2-2, with D unresolved. The CDR3 length is 16 residues. CDR1 is KGHSH and CDR2 is LQKENI in the germline V gene. The V and J ends lost 1 base and 3 bases respectively, with 12 bases between them. The CDR3 DNA is TGTGCCAGCTCACCACGTTCCCTAGGCCACACCGGGGAGCTGTTTTTT. Its translation is CASSPRSLGHTGELFF.

The rearrangement links TRBV19 to TRBJ1-3; 8 bases agree with TRBD1. CDR3 length equals 16 residues. Trimming at V came to 6 bases and at J to 6 bases, leaving 13 bases not matched to a gene. Germline CDR1 LNHDA, CDR2 SQIVND (reference sequence). The DNA for the CDR3 is TGTGCCAGTAGAAGCGACCGGGACAGGAATAAAAACACCATATATTTT. Encoded protein: CASRSDRDRNKNTIYF.

This clone has just one count. The V gene is TRBV10-2, the J gene TRBJ2-3; possible D gene TRBD1, 6 bases. Germline loops: CDR1 WSHSY, CDR2 SAAADI. Trimming left V 8 bases short and J 0 bases short, with 15 bases between. The CDR3 loop spans 15 amino acids. CDR3 protein: CASSDSRTSTDTQYF. CDR3 DNA: TGCGCCAGCTCGGACAGCCGAACTAGCACAGATACGCAGTATTTT.

V and J are TRBV28 and TRBJ1-2; TRBD1 agrees at 7 bases. The CDR3 has 14 residues. V lost 6 bases, J lost 6 bases, and 10 bases stayed unmatched. Germline values: CDR1 MDHEN, CDR2 SYDVKM. This CDR3 is CASRFQTRGNGYTF. The CDR3 region has the DNA TGTGCCAGCAGGTTCCAGACCAGGGGGAATGGCTACACCTTC.